The 29 T cell receptor beta chains reported below all come from one sample, sequenced in a study of CD8 T cells in Susac syndrome. RNA amounts of roughly 0.45 to 1 ug underwent reverse transcription with random hexamers. TCRdb re-called the immunoSEQ multiplex PCR reads with MiXCR, one entry per CDR3 protein. The sample has 150,000 to 200,000 distinct CDR3 sequences, roughly 94% seen once. Sequenced input: CD4+ T cells from PBMCs. The receptor source for this set is a human donor with multiple sclerosis.

V usage is TRBV10-3 and J usage is TRBJ2-1; 10 bases match TRBD2. Germline loops: CDR1 ENHRY, CDR2 SYGVKD. The V segment lost 3 bases and the J segment 8 bases; nucleotides outside the gene matches: 10. This CDR3 spans 16 amino acids. CDR3 nucleotide sequence: TGTGCCATCAGTGACCGCAGCGGGAGGGCTGGGGATGAGCAGTTCTTC. Translated: CAISDRSGRAGDEQFF.

Here the CDR3 reads CASSQDRTSGANVLTF. As DNA, the CDR3 is TGCGCCAGCAGCCAGGACAGGACCTCTGGGGCCAACGTCCTGACTTTC. The J gene is TRBJ2-6, the V gene TRBV5-1, with TRBD1 identical over 7 bases. Germline V lookup: CDR1 SGHRS, CDR2 YFSETQ. V gave up 4 bases and J gave up 0 bases; unmatched junction bases: 4. This CDR3 is 16 amino acids long.

This rearrangement joins TRBV28 to TRBJ1-1; tentative D call: TRBD1 (5 bases). V shed 6 bases and J shed 5 bases, with 19 bases lying between them. The CDR3 has 15 amino acids. Germline CDR1 reads MDHEN; CDR2 reads SYDVKM. CDR3 in DNA: TGTGCCAGCAGCCCATTCCCAGGGTCGGTTACTGAAGCTTTCTTT. Protein: CASSPFPGSVTEAFF. The full variable domain, in which reference TRBV28 and TRBJ1-1 provide the parts outside the CDR3, is DVKVTQSSRYLVKRTGEKVFLECVQDMDHENMFWYRQDPGLGLRLIYFSYDVKMKEKGDIPEGYSVSREKKERFSLILESASTNQTSMYLCASSPFPGSVTEAFFGQGTRLTVV.

The chain recombines TRBV29-1 with TRBJ2-3; 10 bases line up with TRBD1. CDR3 length equals 14 residues. Per germline, CDR1 SQVTM and CDR2 ANQGSEA. The trim removed 7 bases at V and 3 bases at J, leaving 7 bases unmatched. The CDR3 coding sequence is TGCAGCGGTGGGACAGGGGATTTTACAGATACGCAGTATTTT. Protein: CSGGTGDFTDTQYF.

The chain links TRBV24-1 to TRBJ2-2; tentative D call: TRBD2 (5 bases). The ends were cut back, 3 bases at V and 6 bases at J, with 13 bases in the middle. The CDR3 length is 15 residues. CDR1 is KGHDR, CDR2 SFDVKD, per germline. The CDR3 region has the DNA TGTGCCACCAGTGATCCTTTGGTGAGGGCCGGGGAGCTGTTTTTT. It encodes CATSDPLVRAGELFF.

The gene calls are TRBV6-5 and TRBJ2-5; D unresolved. The germline V and J ends were trimmed by 0 bases and 2 bases, with 13 bases remaining between them. This CDR3 spans 16 amino acids. Per germline, CDR1 MNHEY and CDR2 SVGAGI. The CDR3: CASSYSRTGLQETQYF. CDR3 sequence (DNA): TGTGCCAGCAGTTACTCGAGAACGGGCCTTCAAGAGACCCAGTACTTC.

The genes are TRBV30 and TRBJ2-7, with D possibly being TRBD1 (6 bases). CDR1 and CDR2 (germline): GTSNPN, SVGIG (reference sequence). This CDR3 spans 12 amino acids. Trimming removed 5 bases at V and 3 bases at J, with 11 bases between. The CDR3 region has the DNA TGTGCCTGGGGGGGCCCAAACTACGAGCAGTACTTC. Encoded protein: CAWGGPNYEQYF.

This chain joins TRBV12-3 or TRBV12-4 and TRBJ1-2; D remains unclear. The CDR3 is 14 amino acids. Between the trimmed V and J ends, which lost 6 bases and 4 bases, there was a span of 15 bases. The chain's CDR3 is CASRMTGRTYGYTF. As DNA, the CDR3 is TGTGCCAGCAGGATGACCGGAAGGACCTATGGCTACACCTTC.

The V call is TRBV19, the J call TRBJ2-5; a weak D match, TRBD2 (5 bases). Trimming removed 4 bases from V and 5 bases from J, with 11 bases in between. The CDR3 covers 13 residues. Germline CDR1 reads LNHDA; CDR2 reads SQIVND (reference sequence). The CDR3 region is CASSKRAIETQYF. For the CDR3, the DNA is TGTGCCAGTAGTAAGAGGGCCATCGAGACCCAGTACTTC. Using reference TRBV19 and TRBJ2-5 for the parts outside the CDR3, the full variable domain is DGGITQSPKYLFRKEGQNVTLSCEQNLNHDAMYWYRQDPGQGLRLIYYSQIVNDFQKGDIAEGYSVSREKKESFPLTVTSAQKNPTAFYLCASSKRAIETQYFGPGTRLLVL.

The rearrangement uses TRBV12-3 or TRBV12-4 and TRBJ1-1, with D hard to call. The CDR3 has 12 amino acids. V dropped 7 bases and J dropped 7 bases, with 13 bases sitting between them. The CDR3 DNA is TGTGCCAGCACCTTCGGGTATGGTGAAGCTTTCTTT. This encodes CASTFGYGEAFF.

The chain is built from TRBV30 and TRBJ1-2, with D tentatively TRBD1 (5 bases). The CDR3 loop spans 12 amino acids. CDR1 and CDR2 (germline): GTSNPN, SVGIG (reference sequence). Trimming cost V 0 bases and J 8 bases, with 10 bases left between them. The DNA for the CDR3 is TGTGCCTGGAGTGTACGTGGGGCCGGCTACACCTTC. Its protein is CAWSVRGAGYTF. Using reference TRBV30 and TRBJ1-2 for the parts outside the CDR3, the full variable domain is SQTIHQWPATLVQPVGSPLSLECTVEGTSNPNLYWYRQAAGRGLQLLFYSVGIGQISSEVPQNLSASRPQDRQFILSSKKLLLSDSGFYLCAWSVRGAGYTFGSGTRLTVV.

This clonotype was seen just once. The chain links TRBV6-1 to TRBJ1-1, with D uncertain. The germline V gene encodes CDR1 MNHNS and CDR2 SASEGT. The germline V and J ends were trimmed by 7 bases and 0 bases, with 21 bases remaining between them. This CDR3 has 17 residues. This chain's CDR3 is CASTWERHRPMNTEAFF. Here the CDR3 DNA reads TGTGCCAGCACCTGGGAGCGACACCGTCCAATGAACACTGAAGCTTTCTTT.

The J gene is TRBJ2-7, the V gene TRBV7-2; 8 positions agree with TRBD2. With V trimmed by 3 bases and J by 4 bases, 5 bases remained unmatched. The CDR3 consists of 14 residues. Per germline, CDR1 SGHTA and CDR2 FQGNSA. CDR3 nucleotides: TGTGCCAGCAGCTTCTTTGCGGGAGGTTACGAGCAGTACTTC. Protein: CASSFFAGGYEQYF.

The CDR3 nucleotides are TGCAGCGTCGGGACTAGCGGCTACGAGCAGTACTTC. Encoded protein: CSVGTSGYEQYF. The rearrangement links TRBV29-1 to TRBJ2-7, with TRBD2 identical over 11 bases. The J segment lost 3 bases and the V segment lost 6 bases, leaving 1 base of the junction unmatched. Germline CDR1 is SQVTM and CDR2 is ANQGSEA. The CDR3 consists of 12 residues.

V and J are TRBV30 and TRBJ1-1; D remains ambiguous. Trimming removed 4 bases at V and 1 base at J, with 1 base between. Germline V gives CDR1 GTSNPN, CDR2 SVGIG (reference sequence). This CDR3 is 10 amino acids long. CDR3 nucleotide sequence: TGTGCCTGGAAGAACACTGAAGCTTTCTTT. Amino acid sequence: CAWKNTEAFF.

This chain connects TRBV29-1 to TRBJ2-5, with D hard to call. Trimming shortened V by 7 bases and J by 1 base, and 10 bases separated the two germline ends. The CDR3 loop spans 12 amino acids. The germline CDR1 and CDR2 sequences are SQVTM and ANQGSEA. CDR3 bases: TGCAGCGCCAAACTCTTCCAAGAGACCCAGTACTTC. Its translation: CSAKLFQETQYF.

The chain has TRBV7-2 and TRBJ2-3; D gene ambiguous. Deletions cut 4 bases from V and 2 bases from J, with 7 bases between. The CDR3 runs to 13 residues. CDR1 and CDR2 (germline): SGHTA, FQGNSA. CDR3 protein: CASSSTYTDTQYF. CDR3 coding DNA: TGTGCCAGCAGCTCTACTTACACAGATACGCAGTATTTT.

The chain uses TRBV3-1 and TRBJ2-3; D is perhaps TRBD1 (6 bases). The V gene lost 2 bases and the J gene lost 5 bases, with 14 bases spanning the gap. CDR1 LGHDT and CDR2 YNNKEL come from the germline V gene (reference sequence). This CDR3 comprises 15 residues. In DNA form, the CDR3 reads TGTGCCAGCAGCCAACAACACAGGACAGAAGATACGCAGTATTTT. Residues: CASSQQHRTEDTQYF.

The sample holds one count of this clonotype. The CDR3 DNA sequence: TGTGCCAGCAAACCAGCGGCTAGCACAGATACGCAGTATTTT. This translates into CASKPAASTDTQYF. The chain recombines TRBV27 with TRBJ2-3, with D maybe TRBD2 (5 bases). The CDR3 contains 14 residues. Trimming removed 7 bases at V and 0 bases at J, with 11 bases between. CDR1 is MNHEY and CDR2 is SMNVEV in the germline V gene (reference sequence).

The rearrangement links TRBV9 to TRBJ1-1; no clear D gene. The CDR3 is made up of 15 amino acids. Germline loops: CDR1 SGDLS, CDR2 YYNGEE. V gave up 0 bases and J gave up 1 base, with 10 bases separating them. CDR3 coding DNA: TGTGCCAGCAGCGTAGCTCCACTCGGGAACACTGAAGCTTTCTTT. It translates to CASSVAPLGNTEAFF.

This clonotype is a singleton in its sample. The V gene is TRBV4-1, the J gene TRBJ2-5, with D uncertain. Germline loops: CDR1 MGHRA, CDR2 YSYEKL. This CDR3 has 13 residues. Trimming left V 2 bases short and J 4 bases short, with 8 bases between. The CDR3 DNA reads TGCGCCAGCAGCCAACAGATGAGAGAGACCCAGTACTTC. Its translation is CASSQQMRETQYF.

V is TRBV13 and J is TRBJ2-5, with 7 bases matching TRBD2. V trimming: 6 bases; J trimming: 12 bases; junction bases outside the gene matches: 10. The CDR3 spans 12 residues. Germline CDR1 reads PRHDT; CDR2 reads FYEKMQ (reference sequence). CDR3 amino acids: CASSGPGTIEYF. DNA for the CDR3: TGTGCCAGCAGTGGCCCGGGGACTATCGAGTACTTC.

V is TRBV30 and J is TRBJ2-3; 14 nucleotides align to TRBD2. V shed 2 bases and J 5 bases; nucleotides not matched to a gene: 6. This CDR3 spans 16 amino acids. Germline V gives CDR1 GTSNPN, CDR2 SVGIG (reference sequence). The CDR3 bases are TGTGCCTGGAGTAGTGGACTAGCGGGAGGATTAGATACGCAGTATTTT. It specifies CAWSSGLAGGLDTQYF.

The chain joins TRBV12-3 or TRBV12-4 to TRBJ2-5; 8 nucleotides agree with TRBD2. V gave up 5 bases and J gave up 3 bases; unmatched junction bases: 8. CDR3 length: 15 residues. CDR3 in DNA: TGTGCCAGCAGTCGCTGGGGAGCGGGAGAAGAGACCCAGTACTTC. The encoded protein is CASSRWGAGEETQYF.

V usage is TRBV30 and J usage is TRBJ2-5; TRBD1 or TRBD2 may be the D gene (7 bases each). CDR3 size: 13 residues. V lost 4 bases and J lost 6, with 15 bases in between. Looked up from germline, CDR1 is GTSNPN and CDR2 is SVGIG (reference sequence). CDR3 loop: CAWNRGAGKTQYF. The DNA of the CDR3 is TGTGCCTGGAACAGGGGAGCGGGAAAGACCCAGTACTTC.

The J gene is TRBJ2-2, the V gene TRBV19, with TRBD2 matching over 7 bases. Trimming at V came to 7 bases and at J to 0 bases, leaving 5 bases not matched to a gene. The CDR3 is 15 residues long. Germline V CDR1 and CDR2: LNHDA, SQIVND (reference sequence). Here the CDR3 DNA reads TGTGCCAGTACTCCACTAGCGTCGAACACCGGGGAGCTGTTTTTT. This translates into CASTPLASNTGELFF.

V gene TRBV6-2 or TRBV6-3 combines with J gene TRBJ2-7, with D possibly TRBD1 on 6 matching bases. This CDR3 spans 15 amino acids. Germline V gene lookup returns CDR1 MNHEY and CDR2 SVGEGT. V lost 7 bases and J lost 3, with 19 bases in between. The CDR3 is CASKLREGGIYEQYF. CDR3 sequence (DNA): TGTGCCAGCAAATTGAGGGAAGGGGGAATCTACGAGCAGTACTTC.

This clonotype showed up just once. CDR3 sequence (DNA): TGTGCCAGCAGCCAAGATCAGGCTAGCGGGGGCCGCACAGATACGCAGTATTTT. Translating it yields CASSQDQASGGRTDTQYF. The V and J genes are TRBV4-2 and TRBJ2-3, with 10 bases matching TRBD2. CDR3 length: 18 residues. J lost 1 base, V lost 0 bases, and 7 bases had no gene match. The germline CDR1 and CDR2 sequences are LGHNA and YNFKEQ.

The V and J genes are TRBV10-3 and TRBJ2-5; D might be TRBD2 (6 bases). Germline values: CDR1 ENHRY, CDR2 SYGVKD. The CDR3 sequence is 13 residues long. V lost 8 bases, J lost 1 base, and 11 bases lay in between. The chain's CDR3 is CAIGSGPQETQYF. In nucleotides, the CDR3 is TGTGCCATCGGGAGCGGGCCCCAAGAGACCCAGTACTTC.